These T cell receptor beta chains were read from a single sample in a study of response to subunit inactivated influenza vaccine. TCRdb reprocessed the RT-PCR reads via MiXCR and lists one record per CDR3 protein. The sample yields hundreds of thousands of distinct CDR3 sequences, about an eighth seen once. The starting material was PBMCs from blood, obtained 40 to 50 days after vaccination. All receptors derive from a man between 50 and 59 years old who received an inactivated influenza vaccine. CDR3s include the opening cysteine and the closing phenylalanine or tryptophan. The D gene is left open where the match is weak. The size entry is marked missing in some rows and otherwise reads once, few, many or a size class.

V gene: TRBV20-1; clone size: many; D gene: TRBD2; J gene: TRBJ2-5; CDR3 DNA: TGCAGTGCTAGAGAGCGGGAGGGGAGTTGGACCCAGTACTTC; CDR3 protein: CSAREREGSWTQYF
V gene: TRBV5-1; clone size: few; D gene: TRBD1; J gene: TRBJ2-3; CDR3 DNA: TGCGCCAGCAGCGCTCGGACAGGCCATGGGACAGATACGCAGTATTTT; CDR3 protein: CASSARTGHGTDTQYF
V gene: TRBV20-1; clone size: .; D gene: .; J gene: TRBJ2-2; CDR3 DNA: TGCAGTGCCCATCTCCCGGGGCGTTACACCGGGGAGCTGTTTTTT; CDR3 protein: CSAHLPGRYTGELFF
V gene: TRBV29-1; clone size: many; D gene: .; J gene: TRBJ1-5; CDR3 DNA: TGCAGCGGTACACAGGGTTTTGGTCAGCCCCAGCATTTT; CDR3 protein: CSGTQGFGQPQHF
V gene: TRBV15; clone size: .; D gene: .; J gene: TRBJ2-3; CDR3 DNA: TGTGCCACCAGCAGTATCAGGGGCACAGATACGCAGTATTTT; CDR3 protein: CATSSIRGTDTQYF
V gene: TRBV5-1; clone size: many; D gene: .; J gene: TRBJ2-7; CDR3 DNA: TGCGCCAGCAGCATTCGGAGTACCAACGAGCAGTACTTC; CDR3 protein: CASSIRSTNEQYF
V gene: TRBV7-4; clone size: many; D gene: .; J gene: TRBJ2-2; CDR3 DNA: TGTGCCAGCAGCTTAGTTTTCGGGGCATTCGGGGAGCTGTTTTTT; CDR3 protein: CASSLVFGAFGELFF
V gene: TRBV20-1; clone size: few; D gene: .; J gene: TRBJ1-5; CDR3 DNA: TGCAGTGCTATAAGAGGGGGGGGCAATCAGCCCCAGCATTTT; CDR3 protein: CSAIRGGGNQPQHF
V gene: TRBV5-1; clone size: .; D gene: .; J gene: TRBJ1-6; CDR3 DNA: TGCGCCAGCAGCTTGGAGGGAGCTAATTCACCCCTCCACTTT; CDR3 protein: CASSLEGANSPLHF
V gene: TRBV25-1; clone size: few; D gene: .; J gene: TRBJ2-3; CDR3 DNA: TGTGCCAGCAGTGAAAACCGGGCAGATACGCAGTATTTT; CDR3 protein: CASSENRADTQYF
V gene: TRBV25-1; clone size: .; D gene: .; J gene: TRBJ2-6; CDR3 DNA: TGTGCCAGCAGCGAAACCTCCGGGGGGCCGGGGGCCAACGTCCTGACTTTC; CDR3 protein: CASSETSGGPGANVLTF
V gene: TRBV6-1; clone size: few; D gene: TRBD2; J gene: TRBJ2-7; CDR3 DNA: TGTGCCAGCAGGCGGACTAGCGGGTTCGCCTACGAGCAGTACTTC; CDR3 protein: CASRRTSGFAYEQYF
V gene: TRBV7-2; clone size: few; D gene: TRBD1; J gene: TRBJ2-3; CDR3 DNA: TGTGCCAGCAGCACGGCCGGGACAGGGAACGCAGATACGCAGTATTTT; CDR3 protein: CASSTAGTGNADTQYF
V gene: TRBV20-1; clone size: .; D gene: .; J gene: TRBJ2-1; CDR3 DNA: TGCAGTGCTATGGGAAGAGACAGAAAATATTCGGCCTCCACCTACAATGAGCAGTTCTTC; CDR3 protein: CSAMGRDRKYSASTYNEQFF
V gene: TRBV4-1; clone size: many; D gene: .; J gene: TRBJ2-5; CDR3 DNA: TGCGCCAGCAGCCAAGTTTCCGGGCCAGAGACCCAGTACTTC; CDR3 protein: CASSQVSGPETQYF
V gene: TRBV11-2; clone size: .; D gene: .; J gene: TRBJ2-5; CDR3 DNA: TGTGCCAGCAGCTTAGATCAAACCCTCCCCCAGTACTTC; CDR3 protein: CASSLDQTLPQYF
V gene: TRBV28; clone size: few; D gene: TRBD2; J gene: TRBJ2-7; CDR3 DNA: TGTGCCAGCATCTCGGGGGGGGCGGAATACGAGCAGTACTTC; CDR3 protein: CASISGGAEYEQYF
V gene: TRBV7-2; clone size: many; D gene: .; J gene: TRBJ2-3; CDR3 DNA: TGTGCCAGCAGCTTTCTTGGGTTCGGGACAGATACGCAGTATTTT; CDR3 protein: CASSFLGFGTDTQYF
V gene: TRBV7-3; clone size: .; D gene: TRBD1; J gene: TRBJ2-5; CDR3 DNA: TGTGCCAGCAGCCCAACCGGAACAGGGGTGGGAGAGACCCAGTACTTC; CDR3 protein: CASSPTGTGVGETQYF
V gene: TRBV12-3/TRBV12-4; clone size: many; D gene: .; J gene: TRBJ2-7; CDR3 DNA: TGTGCCAGCAGTTTAGTTCTGGGGGAGCAGTACTTC; CDR3 protein: CASSLVLGEQYF
V gene: TRBV9; clone size: few; D gene: TRBD2; J gene: TRBJ2-1; CDR3 DNA: TGTGCCAGCAGCGTAGGGAGCGGGAGTACTAATGAGCAGTTCTTC; CDR3 protein: CASSVGSGSTNEQFF
V gene: TRBV12-3/TRBV12-4; clone size: many; D gene: .; J gene: TRBJ2-7; CDR3 DNA: TGTGCCAGCAGCGACAGGAGCTCCTACGAGCAGTACTTC; CDR3 protein: CASSDRSSYEQYF
V gene: TRBV6-2/TRBV6-3; clone size: .; D gene: .; J gene: TRBJ1-1; CDR3 DNA: TGTGCCAGCAGTTACGAGGGCGGAGCTTTCTTT; CDR3 protein: CASSYEGGAFF
V gene: TRBV20-1; clone size: few; D gene: .; J gene: TRBJ1-3; CDR3 DNA: TGCAGTGCTCCTGACACCTCTGGAAACACCATATATTTT; CDR3 protein: CSAPDTSGNTIYF
V gene: TRBV6-5; clone size: .; D gene: .; J gene: TRBJ1-2; CDR3 DNA: TGTGCCAGCAGTTCCATGGGGACCTATGGCTACACCTTC; CDR3 protein: CASSSMGTYGYTF
V gene: TRBV7-8; clone size: many; D gene: .; J gene: TRBJ2-3; CDR3 DNA: TGTGCCAGCAGAGAACGCAGGGTCATGGGCACAGATACGCAGTATTTT; CDR3 protein: CASRERRVMGTDTQYF
V gene: TRBV4-2; clone size: many; D gene: .; J gene: TRBJ2-5; CDR3 DNA: TGTGCCAGCAGCCAAGAGACGTCGCACCCAGGGACCCAGTACTTC; CDR3 protein: CASSQETSHPGTQYF
V gene: TRBV20-1; clone size: .; D gene: TRBD2; J gene: TRBJ2-2; CDR3 DNA: TGCAGTGTGCTTGGGACTAGCGGGACCGGGGAGCTGTTTTTT; CDR3 protein: CSVLGTSGTGELFF
V gene: TRBV12-3/TRBV12-4; clone size: many; D gene: .; J gene: TRBJ2-3; CDR3 DNA: TGTGCCAGCAGTCCCCTGATCGGAACAGATACGCAGTATTTT; CDR3 protein: CASSPLIGTDTQYF
V gene: TRBV7-6; clone size: once; D gene: TRBD2; J gene: TRBJ2-7; CDR3 DNA: TGTTCCAGCAGCGGTAGCGGGAGGGCCTTTTACGAGCAGTACTTC; CDR3 protein: CSSSGSGRAFYEQYF
V gene: TRBV11-2; clone size: .; D gene: TRBD1; J gene: TRBJ2-7; CDR3 DNA: TGTGCCAGCAGCGGGGTCCCGGGACAGGTATACGAGCAGTACTTC; CDR3 protein: CASSGVPGQVYEQYF
V gene: TRBV4-1; clone size: few; D gene: .; J gene: TRBJ1-5; CDR3 DNA: TGCGCCAGCAGCCCAGGGGAGGGGCGGACTGGGAAGGATCAGCCCCAGCATTTT; CDR3 protein: CASSPGEGRTGKDQPQHF
V gene: TRBV20-1; clone size: .; D gene: .; J gene: TRBJ2-5; CDR3 DNA: TGCAGTGCTAGGGTAGGGTATAGAGAGACCCAGTACTTC; CDR3 protein: CSARVGYRETQYF
V gene: TRBV27; clone size: .; D gene: .; J gene: TRBJ2-7; CDR3 DNA: TGTGCCAGCAGTCAGGGTTTCTCGAGCTGGCAGTCCTACGAGCAGTACTTC; CDR3 protein: CASSQGFSSWQSYEQYF
V gene: TRBV7-2; clone size: .; D gene: TRBD1; J gene: TRBJ2-7; CDR3 DNA: TGTGCCAGCAGCTCACCCGGGACAGGGAGAGTTAAGCAGTACTTC; CDR3 protein: CASSSPGTGRVKQYF
V gene: TRBV29-1; clone size: many; D gene: .; J gene: TRBJ2-3; CDR3 DNA: TGCAGCGTTGAAGAATGGGTTCAGGGAGGAAAGGAAGTAGATACGCAGTATTTT; CDR3 protein: CSVEEWVQGGKEVDTQYF
V gene: TRBV5-1; clone size: many; D gene: TRBD1; J gene: TRBJ2-5; CDR3 DNA: TGCGCCAGCAGCACCGGACAGGGGTTGGTCGAGACCCAGTACTTC; CDR3 protein: CASSTGQGLVETQYF
V gene: TRBV7-2; clone size: few; D gene: .; J gene: TRBJ1-3; CDR3 DNA: TGTGCCAGCAGCTTAGTGGGGGGCGCTGGAAACACCATATATTTT; CDR3 protein: CASSLVGGAGNTIYF
V gene: TRBV4-2; clone size: .; D gene: TRBD2; J gene: TRBJ2-1; CDR3 DNA: TGTGCCAGCAGCCCTGGGGAGGGCGATGAGCAGTTCTTC; CDR3 protein: CASSPGEGDEQFF
V gene: TRBV28; clone size: .; D gene: TRBD1; J gene: TRBJ2-7; CDR3 DNA: TGTGCCAGCAGTTTTGAGGGACAGGGCCCTGGGGAGTACTTC; CDR3 protein: CASSFEGQGPGEYF
V gene: TRBV25-1; clone size: many; D gene: .; J gene: TRBJ2-7; CDR3 DNA: TGTGCCAGCAGTGAATGGGGCAGCTACGAGCAGTACTTC; CDR3 protein: CASSEWGSYEQYF
V gene: TRBV4-3; clone size: .; D gene: .; J gene: TRBJ2-1; CDR3 DNA: TGCGCCAGCAGCCAAGATCGGGTACGAGGTGATAATGAGCAGTTCTTC; CDR3 protein: CASSQDRVRGDNEQFF
V gene: TRBV28; clone size: .; D gene: TRBD2; J gene: TRBJ2-7; CDR3 DNA: TGTGCCAGCAGTTTATGGGGCGGGAGGGCCAACGAGCAGTACTTC; CDR3 protein: CASSLWGGRANEQYF
V gene: TRBV10-2; clone size: .; D gene: TRBD2; J gene: TRBJ2-1; CDR3 DNA: TGCGCCAGCAGTACTAGCGTCAATGAGCAGTTCTTC; CDR3 protein: CASSTSVNEQFF
V gene: TRBV7-2; clone size: many; D gene: .; J gene: TRBJ1-4; CDR3 DNA: TGTGCCAGCAGTTTAGCAGGAGGCAATGAAAAACTGTTTTTT; CDR3 protein: CASSLAGGNEKLFF
V gene: TRBV5-1; clone size: many; D gene: .; J gene: TRBJ2-7; CDR3 DNA: TGCGCCAGCAGCTTGGAAGACAGGCTGGGGGAGCAGTACTTC; CDR3 protein: CASSLEDRLGEQYF
V gene: TRBV12-3/TRBV12-4; clone size: many; D gene: .; J gene: TRBJ2-5; CDR3 DNA: TGTGCCAGCACTACCGCGTTATCAGAGACCCAGTACTTC; CDR3 protein: CASTTALSETQYF